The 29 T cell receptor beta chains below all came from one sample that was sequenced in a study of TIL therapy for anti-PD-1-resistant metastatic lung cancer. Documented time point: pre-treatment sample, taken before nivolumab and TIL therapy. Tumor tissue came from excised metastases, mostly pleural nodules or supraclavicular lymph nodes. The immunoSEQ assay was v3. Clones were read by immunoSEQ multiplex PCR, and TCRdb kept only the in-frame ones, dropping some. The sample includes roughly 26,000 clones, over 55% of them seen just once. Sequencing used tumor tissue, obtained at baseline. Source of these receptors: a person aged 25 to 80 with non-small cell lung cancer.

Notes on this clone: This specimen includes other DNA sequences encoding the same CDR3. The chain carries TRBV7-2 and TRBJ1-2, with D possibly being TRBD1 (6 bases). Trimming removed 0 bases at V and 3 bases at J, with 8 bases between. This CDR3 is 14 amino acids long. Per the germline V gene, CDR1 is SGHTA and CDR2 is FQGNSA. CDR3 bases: TGTGCCAGCAGCTTAGCGACAGGAGACTATGGCTACACCTTC. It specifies CASSLATGDYGYTF.

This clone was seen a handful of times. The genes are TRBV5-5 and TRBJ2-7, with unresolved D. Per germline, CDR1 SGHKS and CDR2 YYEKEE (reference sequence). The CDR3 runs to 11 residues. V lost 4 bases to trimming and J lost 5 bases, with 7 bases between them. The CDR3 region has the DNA TGTGCCAGCAGCATGGCCCACGAGCAGTACTTC. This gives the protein CASSMAHEQYF.

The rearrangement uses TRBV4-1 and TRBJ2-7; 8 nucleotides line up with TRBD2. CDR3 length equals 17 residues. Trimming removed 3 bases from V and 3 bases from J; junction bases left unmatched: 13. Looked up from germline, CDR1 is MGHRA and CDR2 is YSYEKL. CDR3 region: CASSQANAGGFYYEQYF. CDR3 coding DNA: TGCGCCAGCAGCCAGGCCAATGCGGGGGGCTTCTACTACGAGCAGTACTTC.

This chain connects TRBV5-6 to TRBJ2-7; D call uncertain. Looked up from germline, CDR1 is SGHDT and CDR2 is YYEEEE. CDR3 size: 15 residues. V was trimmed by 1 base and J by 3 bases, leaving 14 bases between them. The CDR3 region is CASSLRENGNYEQYF. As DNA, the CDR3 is TGTGCCAGCAGCTTGAGGGAAAATGGAAACTACGAGCAGTACTTC.

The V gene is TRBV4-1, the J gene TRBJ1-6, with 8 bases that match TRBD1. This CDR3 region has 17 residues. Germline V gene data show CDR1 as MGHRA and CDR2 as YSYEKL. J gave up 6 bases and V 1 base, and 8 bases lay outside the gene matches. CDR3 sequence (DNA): TGCGCCAGCAGCCAAGGGGACAGGATGGTGACTAATTCACCCCTCCACTTT. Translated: CASSQGDRMVTNSPLHF.

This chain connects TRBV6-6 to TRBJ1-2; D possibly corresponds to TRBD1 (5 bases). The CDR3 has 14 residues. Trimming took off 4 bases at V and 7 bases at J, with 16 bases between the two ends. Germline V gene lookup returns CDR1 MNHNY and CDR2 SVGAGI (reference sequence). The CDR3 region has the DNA TGTGCCAGCAGTTGGGACGGAGAGGGCTCTGGCTACACCTTC. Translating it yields CASSWDGEGSGYTF.

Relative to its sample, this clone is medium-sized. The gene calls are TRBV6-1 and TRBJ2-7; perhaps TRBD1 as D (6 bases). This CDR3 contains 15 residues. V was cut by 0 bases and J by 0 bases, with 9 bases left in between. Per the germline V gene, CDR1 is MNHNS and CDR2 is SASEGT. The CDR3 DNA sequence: TGTGCCAGCAGTGAAGCGATGGGGGCCTCCTACGAGCAGTACTTC. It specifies CASSEAMGASYEQYF.

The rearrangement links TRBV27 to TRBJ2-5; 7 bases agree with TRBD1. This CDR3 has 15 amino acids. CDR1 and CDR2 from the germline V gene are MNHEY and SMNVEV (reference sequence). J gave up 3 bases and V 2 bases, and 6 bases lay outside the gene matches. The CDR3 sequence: CASSLRRQGKETQYF. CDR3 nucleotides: TGTGCCAGCAGTTTAAGACGACAGGGAAAAGAGACCCAGTACTTC.

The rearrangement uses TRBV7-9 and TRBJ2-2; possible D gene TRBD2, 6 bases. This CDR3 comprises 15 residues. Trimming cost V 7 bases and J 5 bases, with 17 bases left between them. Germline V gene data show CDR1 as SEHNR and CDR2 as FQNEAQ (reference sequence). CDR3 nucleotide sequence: TGTGCCAGCACTAAAGTGGGGGGTACGACCGGGGAGCTGTTTTTT. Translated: CASTKVGGTTGELFF.

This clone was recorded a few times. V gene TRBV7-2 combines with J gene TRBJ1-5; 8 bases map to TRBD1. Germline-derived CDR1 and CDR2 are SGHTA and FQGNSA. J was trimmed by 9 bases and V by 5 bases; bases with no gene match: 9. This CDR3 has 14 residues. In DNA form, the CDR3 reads TGTGCCAGCAGCCAGCCCGGACAGGGCAGGCCCCAGCATTTT. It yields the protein CASSQPGQGRPQHF.

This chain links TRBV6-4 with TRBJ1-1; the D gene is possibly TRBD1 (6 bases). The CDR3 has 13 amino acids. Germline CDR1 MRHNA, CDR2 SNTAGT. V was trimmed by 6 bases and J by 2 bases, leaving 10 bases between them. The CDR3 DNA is TGTGCCAGCAGCGACAGGTCAAACACTGAAGCTTTCTTT. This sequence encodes CASSDRSNTEAFF.

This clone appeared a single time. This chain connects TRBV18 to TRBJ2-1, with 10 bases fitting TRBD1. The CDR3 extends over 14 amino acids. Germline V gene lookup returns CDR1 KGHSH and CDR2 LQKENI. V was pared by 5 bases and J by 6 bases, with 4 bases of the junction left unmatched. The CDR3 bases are TGTGCCAGCTCAGACCGGACAGGGGGCAATGAGCAGTTCTTC. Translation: CASSDRTGGNEQFF.

In DNA form, the CDR3 reads TGTGCCAGCGACCCCCCCCTAGCTGGGGAGACCCAGTACTTC. Translation gives CASDPPLAGETQYF. The rearrangement links TRBV6-9 to TRBJ2-5; the D gene is possibly TRBD2 (5 bases). The V gene's germline CDR1 is MNHGY and CDR2 SVAAGI. Trimming stripped 8 bases from V and 5 bases from J, with 18 bases between. CDR3 length equals 14 residues.

The CDR3 DNA is TGTGCCAGCAAGGACAGGGCCAACGAGCAGTACTTC. Its translation is CASKDRANEQYF. The V gene is TRBV6-6, the J gene TRBJ2-7; 8 positions agree with TRBD1. The V gene end was trimmed by 7 bases and the J gene end by 5 bases; junction bases not matched to a gene: 4. Germline V gives CDR1 MNHNY, CDR2 SVGAGI (reference sequence). This CDR3 comprises 12 residues.

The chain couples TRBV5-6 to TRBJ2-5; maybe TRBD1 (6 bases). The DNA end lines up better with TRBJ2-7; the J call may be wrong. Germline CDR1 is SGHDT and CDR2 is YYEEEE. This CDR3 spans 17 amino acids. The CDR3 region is CASSLGQGHFSSYEQYF. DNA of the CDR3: TGTGCCAGCAGCTTGGGGCAGGGACATTTCAGCTCCTACGAGCAGTACTTC.

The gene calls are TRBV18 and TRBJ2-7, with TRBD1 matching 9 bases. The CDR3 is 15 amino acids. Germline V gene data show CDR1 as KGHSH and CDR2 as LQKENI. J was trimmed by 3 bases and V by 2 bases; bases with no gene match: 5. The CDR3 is CASSPGTGSYYEQYF. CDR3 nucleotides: TGTGCCAGCTCACCAGGGACAGGGTCGTACTACGAGCAGTACTTC.

CDR3 residues: CASSRAENTEAFF. DNA for the CDR3: TGTGCCAGTAGTAGAGCAGAGAACACTGAAGCTTTCTTT. The rearrangement joins TRBV19 to TRBJ1-1; D call uncertain. Looked up from germline, CDR1 is LNHDA and CDR2 is SQIVND (reference sequence). The V end was cut by 4 bases, the J end by 1 base, with 7 bases between. The CDR3 sequence is 13 residues long. Drawing the rest from reference TRBV19 and TRBJ1-1, the complete variable domain is DGGITQSPKYLFRKEGQNVTLSCEQNLNHDAMYWYRQDPGQGLRLIYYSQIVNDFQKGDIAEGYSVSREKKESFPLTVTSAQKNPTAFYLCASSRAENTEAFFGQGTRLTVV.

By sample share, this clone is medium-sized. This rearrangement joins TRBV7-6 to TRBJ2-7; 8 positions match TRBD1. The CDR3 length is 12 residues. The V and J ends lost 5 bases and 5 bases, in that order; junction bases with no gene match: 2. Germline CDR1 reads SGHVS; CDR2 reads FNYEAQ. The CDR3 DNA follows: TGTGCCAGCAGCGTGGACAGGGACGAGCAGTACTTC. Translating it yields CASSVDRDEQYF.

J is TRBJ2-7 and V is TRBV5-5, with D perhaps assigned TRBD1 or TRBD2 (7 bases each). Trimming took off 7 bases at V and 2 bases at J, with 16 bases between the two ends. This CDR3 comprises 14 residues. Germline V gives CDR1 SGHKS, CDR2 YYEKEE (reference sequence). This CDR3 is CASAPTGTTYEQYF. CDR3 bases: TGTGCCAGCGCCCCGACAGGGACTACCTACGAGCAGTACTTC.

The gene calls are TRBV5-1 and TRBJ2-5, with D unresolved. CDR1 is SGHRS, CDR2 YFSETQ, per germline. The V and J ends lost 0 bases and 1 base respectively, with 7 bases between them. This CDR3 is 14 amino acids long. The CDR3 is CASSLGSSQETQYF. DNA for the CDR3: TGCGCCAGCAGCTTGGGATCTAGCCAAGAGACCCAGTACTTC.

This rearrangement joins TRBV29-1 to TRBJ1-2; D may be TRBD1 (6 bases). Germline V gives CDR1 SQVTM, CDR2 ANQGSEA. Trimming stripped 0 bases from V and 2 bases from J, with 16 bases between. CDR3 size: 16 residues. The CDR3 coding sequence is TGCAGCGTTGAAGATCAGGGGTCCCCCTTAAACTATGGCTACACCTTC. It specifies CSVEDQGSPLNYGYTF.

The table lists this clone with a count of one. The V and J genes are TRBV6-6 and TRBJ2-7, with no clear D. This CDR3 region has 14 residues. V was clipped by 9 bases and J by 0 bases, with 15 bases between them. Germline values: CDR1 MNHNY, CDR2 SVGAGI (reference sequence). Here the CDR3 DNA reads TGTGCCAGTTCCGGAGTCTCAAGCTCCTACGAGCAGTACTTC. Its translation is CASSGVSSSYEQYF.

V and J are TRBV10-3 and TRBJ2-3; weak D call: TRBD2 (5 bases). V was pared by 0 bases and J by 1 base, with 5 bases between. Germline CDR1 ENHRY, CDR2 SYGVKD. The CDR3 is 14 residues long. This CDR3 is CAISESGGTDTQYF. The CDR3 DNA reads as TGTGCCATCAGTGAGTCCGGGGGCACAGATACGCAGTATTTT.

This CDR3 reads CASSVDGRGVPEAFF. In DNA form, the CDR3 reads TGTGCCAGCAGCGTAGACGGGAGGGGGGTTCCTGAAGCTTTCTTT. The V call is TRBV9, the J call TRBJ1-1, with a weak D call TRBD1 (6 bases). This CDR3 is 15 amino acids long. Trimming removed 0 bases at V and 6 bases at J, with 15 bases between. Germline loops: CDR1 SGDLS, CDR2 YYNGEE.

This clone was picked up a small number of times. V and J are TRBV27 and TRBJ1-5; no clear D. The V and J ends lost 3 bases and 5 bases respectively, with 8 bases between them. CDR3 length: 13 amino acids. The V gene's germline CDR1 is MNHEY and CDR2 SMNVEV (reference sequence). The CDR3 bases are TGTGCCAGCAGTTTTTCCCAGCATCAGCCCCAGCATTTT. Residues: CASSFSQHQPQHF.

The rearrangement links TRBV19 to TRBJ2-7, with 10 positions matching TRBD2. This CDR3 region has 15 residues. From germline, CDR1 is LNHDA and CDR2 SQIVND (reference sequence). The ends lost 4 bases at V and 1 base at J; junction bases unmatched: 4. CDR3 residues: CASSRGLAYSYEQYF. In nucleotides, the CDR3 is TGTGCCAGTAGTAGGGGACTAGCGTATTCCTACGAGCAGTACTTC. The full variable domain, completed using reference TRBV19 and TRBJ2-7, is DGGITQSPKYLFRKEGQNVTLSCEQNLNHDAMYWYRQDPGQGLRLIYYSQIVNDFQKGDIAEGYSVSREKKESFPLTVTSAQKNPTAFYLCASSRGLAYSYEQYFGPGTRLTVT.

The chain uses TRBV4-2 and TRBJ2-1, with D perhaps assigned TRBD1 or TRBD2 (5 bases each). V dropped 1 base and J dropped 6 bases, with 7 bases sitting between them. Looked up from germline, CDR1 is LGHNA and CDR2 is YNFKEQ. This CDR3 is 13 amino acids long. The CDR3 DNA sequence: TGTGCCAGCAGCCAAGTTGGGGGCAATGAGCAGTTCTTC. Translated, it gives CASSQVGGNEQFF.

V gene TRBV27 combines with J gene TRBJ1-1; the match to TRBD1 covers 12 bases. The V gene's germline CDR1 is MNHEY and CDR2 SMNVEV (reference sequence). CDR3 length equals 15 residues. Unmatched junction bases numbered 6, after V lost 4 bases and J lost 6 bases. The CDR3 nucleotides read TGTGCCAGCAGTTCACCGGGACAGGGGGCCCCTGAAGCTTTCTTT. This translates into CASSSPGQGAPEAFF.

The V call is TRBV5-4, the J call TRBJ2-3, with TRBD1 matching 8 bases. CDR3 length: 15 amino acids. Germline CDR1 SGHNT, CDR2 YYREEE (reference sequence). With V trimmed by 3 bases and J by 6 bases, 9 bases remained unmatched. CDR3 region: CASSSVVTGVDTQYF. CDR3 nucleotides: TGTGCCAGCAGCTCCGTAGTGACAGGGGTGGATACGCAGTATTTT.